These T cell receptor beta chains were read from a single sample in a study of CD8 T cells in Susac syndrome. TCRdb called the immunoSEQ multiplex PCR reads again in MiXCR, with one record for every CDR3 protein. The data hold some 300,000 distinct CDR3 sequences, with about nine tenths observed a single time. Material: CD8+ T cells from PBMCs. Receptors originate from a human donor with multiple sclerosis. The CDR3 runs from the conserved cysteine through the conserved F or W. The D gene is left open where the match is weak. Clone sizes are given selectively: once, few, many, or a class where the clone is expanded.

j_call,cdr3_length,v_call,clone_size,d_call,cdr3_nt,cdr3_aa
TRBJ1-1,15,TRBV11-2,.,.,TGTGCCAGCAGCCCCAGTCCTGGGACCCACACTGAAGCTTTCTTT,CASSPSPGTHTEAFF
TRBJ2-7,14,TRBV4-3,.,.,TGCGCCAGCAGCCAAGATTGGGGGGCCTACGAGCAGTACTTC,CASSQDWGAYEQYF
TRBJ2-5,15,TRBV10-3,.,TRBD2,TGTGCCATCCTTGTGACTAGCGGGGGGCAAGAGACCCAGTACTTC,CAILVTSGGQETQYF
TRBJ2-7,15,TRBV20-1,.,TRBD2,TGCAGTGCTAGAGAAGCTAGCGGGAGCCACTACGAGCAGTACTTC,CSAREASGSHYEQYF
TRBJ2-4,14,TRBV15,.,.,TGTGCCACCAGTCGGGGAGGAGGTGAGAACATTCAGTACTTC,CATSRGGGENIQYF
TRBJ1-2,14,TRBV3-1,.,TRBD1,TGTGCCAGCAGCCAAGATAGGGGGCCGGATGGCTACACCTTC,CASSQDRGPDGYTF
TRBJ1-1,13,TRBV3-1,.,.,TGTGCCAGCAGACAGGGAGGAAACACTGAAGCTTTCTTT,CASRQGGNTEAFF
TRBJ1-6,16,TRBV4-3,.,TRBD1,TGCGCCAGCAGCAAGTCCCGGGACAGGGAAAATTCACCCCTCCACTTT,CASSKSRDRENSPLHF
TRBJ1-3,18,TRBV4-1,.,.,TGCGCCAGCAGCCAAGATCAGGCGTTTCAGGATCCTGGAAACACCATATATTTT,CASSQDQAFQDPGNTIYF
TRBJ1-3,15,TRBV7-7,.,.,TGTGCTAGCAGCTTAGACGCCAGCTCTGGAAACACCATATATTTT,CASSLDASSGNTIYF
TRBJ1-6,16,TRBV4-3,.,.,TGCGCCAGCAGCCAAGAGGTCAGAGAGCCTAATTCACCCCTCCACTTT,CASSQEVREPNSPLHF
TRBJ2-6,17,TRBV28,.,.,TGTGCCAGCGCCCGGGACTTCAACACCGGGGGGGCCAACGTCCTGACTTTC,CASARDFNTGGANVLTF
TRBJ2-3,16,TRBV6-2/TRBV6-3,.,.,TGTGCCAGCAGCCTCCCTTGGCTAAGACTCCCAGATACGCAGTATTTT,CASSLPWLRLPDTQYF
TRBJ2-7,15,TRBV7-9,.,.,TGTGCCAGCAGCTTAGCCCCCCCGGTTATTGCCGAGCAGTACTTC,CASSLAPPVIAEQYF
TRBJ2-7,15,TRBV19,once,.,TGTGCCAGTAGTATAGGGGCAGGGAGGAACTACGAGCAGTACTTC,CASSIGAGRNYEQYF
TRBJ1-1,13,TRBV12-3/TRBV12-4,.,.,TGTGCCAGCAGCCCAAACGACAATACTGAAGCTTTCTTT,CASSPNDNTEAFF
TRBJ2-1,15,TRBV7-8,once,.,TGTGCCAGCAGCTTACCAGGAGAGGGGTACAATGAGCAGTTCTTC,CASSLPGEGYNEQFF
TRBJ2-1,16,TRBV7-6,.,TRBD2,TGTGCCAGCAGCGCTACCCTGGCGGGGGAAGACAATGAGCAGTTCTTC,CASSATLAGEDNEQFF
TRBJ2-5,14,TRBV25-1,.,TRBD1,TGTGCCAGCAGTGCCTTGACAGGGGTAGAGACCCAGTACTTC,CASSALTGVETQYF
TRBJ1-4,18,TRBV28,.,TRBD1,TGTGCCAGCAGCTCAGCAAAGATCAGGGGGGGACCCGGGGAAAAACTGTTTTTT,CASSSAKIRGGPGEKLFF
TRBJ2-7,13,TRBV20-1,once,TRBD2,TGCAGTGCTCCAGCGGGGGCCGGGTACGAGCAGTACTTC,CSAPAGAGYEQYF
TRBJ2-5,15,TRBV5-4,.,TRBD1,TGTGCCAGCAGCTTGAGTGGGCAGGGGGCAGAGACCCAGTACTTC,CASSLSGQGAETQYF
TRBJ2-1,17,TRBV5-1,.,.,TGCGCCAGCAGCTTGGTTGGCGACAGCCTACACAGCAATGAGCAGTTCTTC,CASSLVGDSLHSNEQFF
TRBJ1-4,14,TRBV6-2/TRBV6-3,.,.,TGTGCCAGCAGTGCCACAGGGCCGGGGGAAAAACTGTTTTTT,CASSATGPGEKLFF
TRBJ2-7,13,TRBV27,.,.,TGTGCCAGCAGTTTAGGGGTCCGTTACGAGCAGTACTTC,CASSLGVRYEQYF
TRBJ2-7,13,TRBV30,.,TRBD1,TGTGCCTGGAATGGGGACAGGCCCTACGAGCAGTACTTC,CAWNGDRPYEQYF
TRBJ2-1,13,TRBV20-1,.,.,TGCAGTGCTGACCCCCTTAGCATGCATGAGCAGTTCTTC,CSADPLSMHEQFF
TRBJ2-2,15,TRBV19,once,TRBD2,TGTGCCAGTAGTATAAGCACTAGCGGTACCGGCGAGCTGTTTTTT,CASSISTSGTGELFF
TRBJ1-3,14,TRBV12-3/TRBV12-4,.,TRBD1,TGTGCCAGCAGACCGACAGGGCCTGGAAACACCATATATTTT,CASRPTGPGNTIYF
TRBJ2-3,15,TRBV18,once,.,TGTGCCAGCTCACCACCGGGGGGTGGCACAGATACGCAGTATTTT,CASSPPGGGTDTQYF
TRBJ2-7,17,TRBV5-5,few,.,TGTGCCAGCAGCTTGGGACACAGGGATGCGGTGGTCTACGAGCAGTACTTC,CASSLGHRDAVVYEQYF
TRBJ2-5,14,TRBV30,.,TRBD2,TGTGCCTGGAGTTACGGGGGGGGCCACATGGGCCAGTACTTC,CAWSYGGGHMGQYF
TRBJ2-7,14,TRBV5-6,.,TRBD2,TGTGCCAGCAGCGGTCGGACTAGCGGGAGCGAGCAGTACTTC,CASSGRTSGSEQYF
TRBJ2-7,13,TRBV20-1,.,TRBD1,TGCAGTGCTACGGACAGGGCCCTCCACGAGCAGTACTTC,CSATDRALHEQYF
TRBJ1-2,12,TRBV6-6,.,.,TGTGCCAGCAGTCCCCACAGGGCGGGCTACACCTTC,CASSPHRAGYTF
TRBJ2-1,11,TRBV28,.,.,TGTGCCAGCAGTTTTATACAGGACCAGTTCTTC,CASSFIQDQFF
TRBJ1-6,12,TRBV19,.,.,TGTGCCAGTAGTATGGTGGATTCACCCCTCCACTTT,CASSMVDSPLHF
TRBJ2-4,13,TRBV4-1,.,.,TGCGCCACCGGCGACGGGGCCAAAAACATTCAGTACTTC,CATGDGAKNIQYF
TRBJ2-4,16,TRBV6-1,.,TRBD1,TGTGCCAGCAGTGAAGGTCTCGGGACAGGTGGAAACATTCAGTACTTC,CASSEGLGTGGNIQYF
TRBJ2-7,14,TRBV29-1,.,TRBD1,TGCAGCGTTGAGGCAAGACAGGGGAGTAACGAGCAGTACTTC,CSVEARQGSNEQYF